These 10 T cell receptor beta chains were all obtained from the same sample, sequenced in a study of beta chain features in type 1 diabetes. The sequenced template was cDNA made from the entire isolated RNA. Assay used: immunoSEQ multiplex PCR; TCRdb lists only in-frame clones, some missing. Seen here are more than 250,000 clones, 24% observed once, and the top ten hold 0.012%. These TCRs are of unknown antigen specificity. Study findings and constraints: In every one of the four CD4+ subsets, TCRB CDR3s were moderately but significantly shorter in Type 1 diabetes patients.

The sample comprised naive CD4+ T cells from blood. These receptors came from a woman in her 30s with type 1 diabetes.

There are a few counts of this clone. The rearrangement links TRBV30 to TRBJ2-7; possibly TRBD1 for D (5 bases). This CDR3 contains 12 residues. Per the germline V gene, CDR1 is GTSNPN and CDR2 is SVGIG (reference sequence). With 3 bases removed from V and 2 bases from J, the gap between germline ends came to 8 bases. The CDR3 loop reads CAWSRAAYEQYF. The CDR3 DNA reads TGTGCCTGGAGCAGGGCCGCCTACGAGCAGTACTTC. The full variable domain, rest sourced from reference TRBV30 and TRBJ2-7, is SQTIHQWPATLVQPVGSPLSLECTVEGTSNPNLYWYRQAAGRGLQLLFYSVGIGQISSEVPQNLSASRPQDRQFILSSKKLLLSDSGFYLCAWSRAAYEQYFGPGTRLTVT.

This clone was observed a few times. CDR3 DNA sequence: TGTGCCTGGAGTGTACCAGGGTGGGAAAAACTGTTTTTT. This gives the protein CAWSVPGWEKLFF. The chain has TRBV30 and TRBJ1-4; D is perhaps TRBD1 (5 bases). This CDR3 has 13 residues. In germline, CDR1 is GTSNPN, CDR2 SVGIG (reference sequence). V shed 0 bases and J shed 8 bases, with 10 bases lying between them.

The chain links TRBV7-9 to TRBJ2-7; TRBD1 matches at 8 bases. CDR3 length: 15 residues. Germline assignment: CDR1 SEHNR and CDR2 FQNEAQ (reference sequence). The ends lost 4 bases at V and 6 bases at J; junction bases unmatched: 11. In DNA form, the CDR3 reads TGTGCCAGCAGCTCCGCAGGGGGCATATCGCGCGAGCAGTACTTC. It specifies CASSSAGGISREQYF.

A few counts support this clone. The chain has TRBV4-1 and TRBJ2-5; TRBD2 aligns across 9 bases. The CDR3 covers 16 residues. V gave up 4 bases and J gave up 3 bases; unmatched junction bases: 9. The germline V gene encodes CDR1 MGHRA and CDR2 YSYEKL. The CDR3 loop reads CASSRRLAEIEETQYF. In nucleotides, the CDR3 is TGCGCCAGCAGCCGCCGACTAGCGGAGATTGAAGAGACCCAGTACTTC.

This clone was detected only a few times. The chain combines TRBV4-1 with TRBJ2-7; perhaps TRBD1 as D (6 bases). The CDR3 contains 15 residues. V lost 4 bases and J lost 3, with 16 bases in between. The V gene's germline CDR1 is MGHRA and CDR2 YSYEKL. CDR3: CASSPGTQLNYEQYF. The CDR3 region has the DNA TGCGCCAGCAGCCCCGGGACACAACTGAACTACGAGCAGTACTTC.

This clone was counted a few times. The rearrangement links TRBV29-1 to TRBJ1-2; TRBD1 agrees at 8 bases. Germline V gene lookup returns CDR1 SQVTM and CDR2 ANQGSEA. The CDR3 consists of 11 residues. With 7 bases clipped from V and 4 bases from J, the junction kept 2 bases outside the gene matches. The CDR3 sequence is CSAGQAYGYTF. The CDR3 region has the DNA TGCAGCGCGGGACAGGCCTATGGCTACACCTTC.

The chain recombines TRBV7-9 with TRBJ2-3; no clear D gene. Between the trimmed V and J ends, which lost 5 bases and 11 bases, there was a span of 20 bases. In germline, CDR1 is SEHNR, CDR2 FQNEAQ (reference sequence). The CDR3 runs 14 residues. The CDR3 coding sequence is TGTGCCAGCAGCCGTGAAACCCAAGTCCTCGGGCAGTATTTT. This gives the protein CASSRETQVLGQYF. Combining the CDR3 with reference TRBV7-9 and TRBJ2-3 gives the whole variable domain DTGVSQNPRHKITKRGQNVTFRCDPISEHNRLYWYRQTLGQGPEFLTYFQNEAQLEKSRLLSDRFSAERPKGSFSTLEIQRTEQGDSAMYLCASSRETQVLGQYFGPGTRLTVL.

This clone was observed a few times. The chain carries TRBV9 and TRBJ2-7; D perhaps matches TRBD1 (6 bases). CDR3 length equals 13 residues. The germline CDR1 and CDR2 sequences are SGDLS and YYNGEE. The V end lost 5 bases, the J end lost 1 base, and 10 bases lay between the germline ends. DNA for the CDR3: TGTGCCAGCAGTGATACAGGGTCCTACGAGCAGTACTTC. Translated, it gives CASSDTGSYEQYF.

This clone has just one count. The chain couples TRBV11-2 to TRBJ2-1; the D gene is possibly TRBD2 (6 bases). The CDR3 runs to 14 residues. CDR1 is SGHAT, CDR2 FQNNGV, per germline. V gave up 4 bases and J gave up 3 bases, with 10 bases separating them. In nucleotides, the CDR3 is TGTGCCAGCAGCTGGGGCGGGAACTACAATGAGCAGTTCTTC. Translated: CASSWGGNYNEQFF.

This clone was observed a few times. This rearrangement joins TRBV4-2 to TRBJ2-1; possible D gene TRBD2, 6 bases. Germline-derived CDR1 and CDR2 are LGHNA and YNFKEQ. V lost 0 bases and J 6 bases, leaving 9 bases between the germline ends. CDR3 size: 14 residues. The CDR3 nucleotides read TGTGCCAGCAGCCAAGATTCCGGGGGCAATGAGCAGTTCTTC. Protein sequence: CASSQDSGGNEQFF.